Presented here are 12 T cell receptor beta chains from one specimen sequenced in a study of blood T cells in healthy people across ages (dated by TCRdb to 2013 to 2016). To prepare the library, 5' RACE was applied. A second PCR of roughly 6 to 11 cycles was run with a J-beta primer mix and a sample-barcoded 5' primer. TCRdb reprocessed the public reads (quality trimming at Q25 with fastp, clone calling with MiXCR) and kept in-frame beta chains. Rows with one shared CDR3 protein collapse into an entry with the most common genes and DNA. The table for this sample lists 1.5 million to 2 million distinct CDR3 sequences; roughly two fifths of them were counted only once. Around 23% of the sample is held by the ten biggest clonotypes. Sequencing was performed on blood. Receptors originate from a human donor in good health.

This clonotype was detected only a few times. CDR3 protein: CSASEGLAVAKDTQYF. DNA for the CDR3: TGCAGTGCTAGTGAGGGACTAGCGGTAGCAAAAGATACGCAGTATTTT. V and J are TRBV20-1 and TRBJ2-3, with 11 nucleotides matching TRBD2. The trim removed 3 bases at V and 5 bases at J, leaving 10 bases unmatched. The germline V gene encodes CDR1 DFQATT and CDR2 SNEGSKA (reference sequence). CDR3 size: 16 residues.

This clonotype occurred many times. CDR3 region: CASSQAGGEQFF. The DNA of the CDR3 is TGCGCCAGCAGCCAAGCGGGAGGTGAGCAGTTCTTC. The genes are TRBV4-3 and TRBJ2-1, with TRBD2 matching over 7 bases. After removal of 1 base from V and 9 bases from J, the junction contained 0 bases not matched to a gene. In germline, CDR1 is LGHNA, CDR2 YSLEER. The CDR3 is 12 residues long.

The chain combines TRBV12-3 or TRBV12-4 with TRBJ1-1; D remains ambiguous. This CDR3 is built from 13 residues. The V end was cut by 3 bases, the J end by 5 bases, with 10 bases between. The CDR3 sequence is CASSFLRQTEAFF. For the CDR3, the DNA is TGTGCCAGCAGTTTTCTTCGGCAAACTGAAGCTTTCTTT.

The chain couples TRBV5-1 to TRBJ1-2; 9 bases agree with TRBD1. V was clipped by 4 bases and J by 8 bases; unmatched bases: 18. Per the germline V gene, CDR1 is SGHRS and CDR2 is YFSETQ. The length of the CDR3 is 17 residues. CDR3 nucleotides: TGCGCCAGCAGCCCCCTGACGCCGGGACAGGGAGTGGCAGGCTACACCTTC. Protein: CASSPLTPGQGVAGYTF.

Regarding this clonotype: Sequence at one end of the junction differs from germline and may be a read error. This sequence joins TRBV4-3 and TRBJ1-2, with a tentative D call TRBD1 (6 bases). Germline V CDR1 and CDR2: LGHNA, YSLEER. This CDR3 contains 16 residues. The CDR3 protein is CASSHLLGGAKYGYTF. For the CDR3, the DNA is TGCGCCAGCAGCCATTTGTTGGGGGGGGCTAAATATGGCTACACCTTC.

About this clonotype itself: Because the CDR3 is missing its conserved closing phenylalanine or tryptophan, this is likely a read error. The CDR3 protein is CASSGDYEQYC. CDR3 coding DNA: TGTGCCAGCAGCGGGGACTACGAGCAGTACTGC. The V gene is TRBV12-3 or TRBV12-4, the J gene TRBJ2-7, with a possible D match to TRBD2 (5 bases). Trimming pared 6 bases from V and 3 bases from J, leaving 6 bases between. This CDR3 is built from 11 residues.

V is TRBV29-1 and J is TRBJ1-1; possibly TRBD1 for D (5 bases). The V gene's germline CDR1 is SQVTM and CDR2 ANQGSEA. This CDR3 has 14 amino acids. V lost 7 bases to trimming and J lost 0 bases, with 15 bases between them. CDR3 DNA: TGCAGCGCCTGGGGACTCCCCATGAACACTGAAGCTTTCTTT. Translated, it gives CSAWGLPMNTEAFF.

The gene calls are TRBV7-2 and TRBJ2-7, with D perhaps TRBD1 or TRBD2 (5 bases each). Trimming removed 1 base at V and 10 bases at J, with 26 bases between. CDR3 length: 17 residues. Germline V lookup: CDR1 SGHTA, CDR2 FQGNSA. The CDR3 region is CASSLGGSGRTMTEQYF. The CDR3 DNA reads TGTGCCAGCAGCTTAGGTGGGTCGGGACGGACGATGACGGAACAGTACTTC.

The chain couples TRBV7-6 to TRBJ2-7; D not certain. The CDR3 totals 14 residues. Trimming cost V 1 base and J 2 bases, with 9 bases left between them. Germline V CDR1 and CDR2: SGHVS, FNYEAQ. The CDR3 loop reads CASSLVADPYEQYF. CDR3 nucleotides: TGTGCCAGCAGCTTAGTTGCAGACCCCTACGAGCAGTACTTC.

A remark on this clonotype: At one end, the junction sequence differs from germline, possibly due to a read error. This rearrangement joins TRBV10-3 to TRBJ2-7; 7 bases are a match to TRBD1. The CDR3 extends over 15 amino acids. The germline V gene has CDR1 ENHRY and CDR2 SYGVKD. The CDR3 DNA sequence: TGTGCCAGCAGTACACAGGGGAAGCTAGGCTACGAGCAGTACTTC. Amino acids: CASSTQGKLGYEQYF.

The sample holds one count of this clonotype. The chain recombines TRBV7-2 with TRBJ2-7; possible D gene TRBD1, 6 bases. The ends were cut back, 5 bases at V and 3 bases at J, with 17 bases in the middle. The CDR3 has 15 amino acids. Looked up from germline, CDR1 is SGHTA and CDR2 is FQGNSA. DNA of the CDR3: TGTGCCAGCAGCCTGACAGGTGGGCGGAACTACGAGCAGTACTTC. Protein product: CASSLTGGRNYEQYF. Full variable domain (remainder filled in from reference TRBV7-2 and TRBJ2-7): GAGVSQSPSNKVTEKGKDVELRCDPISGHTALYWYRQSLGQGLEFLIYFQGNSAPDKSGLPSDRFSAERTGGSVSTLTIQRTQQEDSAVYLCASSLTGGRNYEQYFGPGTRLTVT.

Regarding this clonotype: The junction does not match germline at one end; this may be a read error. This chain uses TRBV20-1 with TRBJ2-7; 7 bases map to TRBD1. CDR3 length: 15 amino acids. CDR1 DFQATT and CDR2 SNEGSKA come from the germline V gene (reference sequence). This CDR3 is CSARTGEDSSYEQYF. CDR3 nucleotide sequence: TGCAGTGCTAGAACAGGGGAAGATAGCTCCTATGAGCAGTACTTC.